This is a list of T cell receptor beta chains from one sample in a study of T cell responses to AZD1222 COVID-19 vaccine. Sequencing was performed with immunoSEQ multiplex PCR; in TCRdb, only in-frame clones are kept and a portion is missing. The table records 100,000 or so clones, about 87% of them present only once. The material was peripheral blood, obtained on day 0 of AZD1222 vaccination. Source of these receptors: an adult in good health. Each CDR3 is given with its conserved first and last residue. A D gene is named only where the DNA matches it firmly. Clone size, where shown, is once, few, many, or a class for clones that have expanded.

clone_size,v_call,j_call,d_call,cdr3_nt,cdr3_aa
.,TRBV7-2,TRBJ2-1,.,TGTGCCAGCAGCTTAGCAGGGGTACCCTACAATGAGCAGTTCTTC,CASSLAGVPYNEQFF
.,TRBV18,TRBJ2-3,.,TGTGCCAGCTCACCAAGCTCGGGGGACCACACAGATACGCAGTATTTT,CASSPSSGDHTDTQYF
.,TRBV27,TRBJ1-1,.,TGTGCCAGCAGTCCGCCCGGGACCTATCACACTGAAGCTTTCTTT,CASSPPGTYHTEAFF
.,TRBV5-4,TRBJ2-7,TRBD2,TGTGCCAGCAGCCCCAGGGGACTAGCGGGTGAGAAGAGCTCCTACGAGCAGTACTTC,CASSPRGLAGEKSSYEQYF
once,TRBV19,TRBJ2-3,TRBD1,TGTGCCAGTTCCCGGGACAGGGGCACAGATACGCAGTATTTT,CASSRDRGTDTQYF
.,TRBV29-1,TRBJ1-1,.,TGCAGCGTTGCGATGGGACCGTCGCCTGAAGCTTTCTTT,CSVAMGPSPEAFF
.,TRBV28,TRBJ2-1,.,TGTGCCAGCACCTTAGGGGAGGGGGGCTACAATGAGCAGTTCTTC,CASTLGEGGYNEQFF
.,TRBV19,TRBJ1-2,.,TGTGCCAGTAGTGGGGAACAGGGTGTAGGCGGCTACACCTTC,CASSGEQGVGGYTF
.,TRBV6-5,TRBJ2-7,.,TGTGCCAGCAGTTACAAGGAGAACTCCTACGAGCAGTACTTC,CASSYKENSYEQYF
.,TRBV6-1,TRBJ2-3,.,TGTGCCAGCAGTGAACACTCCACCACAGATACGCAGTATTTT,CASSEHSTTDTQYF